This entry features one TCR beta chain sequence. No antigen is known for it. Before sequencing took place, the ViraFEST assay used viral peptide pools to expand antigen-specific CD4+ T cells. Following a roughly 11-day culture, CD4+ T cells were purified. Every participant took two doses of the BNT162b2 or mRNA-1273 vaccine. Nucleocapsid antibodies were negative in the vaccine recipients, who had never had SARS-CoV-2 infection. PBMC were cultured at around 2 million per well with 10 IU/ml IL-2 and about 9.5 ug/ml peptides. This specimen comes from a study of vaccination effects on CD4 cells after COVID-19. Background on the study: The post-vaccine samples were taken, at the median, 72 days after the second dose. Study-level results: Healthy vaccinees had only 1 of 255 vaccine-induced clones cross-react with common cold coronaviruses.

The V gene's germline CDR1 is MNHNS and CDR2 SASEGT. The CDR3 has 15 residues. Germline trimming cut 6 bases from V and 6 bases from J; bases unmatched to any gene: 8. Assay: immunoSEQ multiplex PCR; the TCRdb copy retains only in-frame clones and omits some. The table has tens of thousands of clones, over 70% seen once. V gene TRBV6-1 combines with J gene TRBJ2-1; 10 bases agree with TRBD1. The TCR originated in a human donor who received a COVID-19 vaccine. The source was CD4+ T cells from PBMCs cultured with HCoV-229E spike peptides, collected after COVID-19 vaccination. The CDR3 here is CASRFRDRGLNEQFF. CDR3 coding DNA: TGTGCCAGCAGATTCCGGGACAGGGGACTCAATGAGCAGTTCTTC.